This T cell receptor (beta chain) was recovered during a study of identical twins. General study points: Insertions ran lower in abundant cord blood beta clonotypes, though not in memory repertoires. Diverse VJ usage suggested most zero-insertion clonotypes were not invariant T cells.

The CDR3 sequence is 13 residues long. Using its own MiXCR run on the 5' RACE reads, TCRdb lists one record per CDR3 protein. This sample carries approximately 670,000 distinct CDR3 sequences, roughly 6% of them seen once, and the ten largest clones take around 1.7%. This clonotype was seen many times. The target antigen is unknown. The sequence derives from a man aged 18-30 years in good health. The rearrangement joins TRBV21-1 to TRBJ1-2; the D segment call TRBD1 is taken from the table without a DNA check. TRBV21-1 is deemed a pseudogene. Sequenced sample: naive T cells sorted from blood. CDR3 sequence reads: CASAWDTWDGYTF. In DNA, the CDR3 is TGTGCCAGCGCATGGGACACCTGGGATGGCTACACCTTC.